One sample yielded the 7 T cell receptor beta chains listed below, sequenced in a study of shared clonotypes between healthy human individuals. Naive-designated CD8 cells lacked CD45RO, were positively enriched for CCR7, and omitted terminally differentiated effector memory CD45RA+ cells. Profiling relied on immunoSEQ multiplex PCR, and the TCRdb table lists in-frame clones only, not all of them. The table includes hundreds of thousands of clones, 95% to 97% detected once. The sample consisted of naive CD8+ T cells sorted from blood. The receptors shown here come from a man under 40 in good health.

The chain couples TRBV2 to TRBJ2-7, with 7 bases lining up with TRBD1. After removal of 7 bases from V and 4 bases from J, the junction contained 13 bases not matched to a gene. Germline V gene sequence: CDR1 SNHLY, CDR2 FYNNEI. The CDR3 spans 15 residues. CDR3 nucleotides: TGTGCCAGCACCCCTCTCGACAGGGACGCGTACGAGCAGTACTTC. Translation gives CASTPLDRDAYEQYF.

CDR3: CASSVLLGPTYEQYF. The CDR3 DNA reads as TGTGCCAGCAGTGTGCTTTTAGGGCCCACCTACGAGCAGTACTTC. The gene calls are TRBV2 and TRBJ2-7; D gene unclear. CDR3 length: 15 amino acids. CDR1 and CDR2 (germline): SNHLY, FYNNEI. Trimming took off 4 bases at V and 2 bases at J, with 15 bases between the two ends. Drawing the rest from reference TRBV2 and TRBJ2-7, the complete variable domain is EPEVTQTPSHQVTQMGQEVILRCVPISNHLYFYWYRQILGQKVEFLVSFYNNEISEKSEIFDDQFSVERPDGSNFTLKIRSTKLEDSAMYFCASSVLLGPTYEQYFGPGTRLTVT.

The chain couples TRBV4-3 to TRBJ2-1; perhaps D is TRBD1 or TRBD2 (6 bases each). Germline values: CDR1 LGHNA, CDR2 YSLEER. There are 18 residues in the CDR3. Deletions cut 1 base from V and 0 bases from J, with 16 bases between. The CDR3 DNA reads as TGCGCCAGCAGCCAAGTTCCCCGGGGGCAGAGCTCCTACAATGAGCAGTTCTTC. Protein: CASSQVPRGQSSYNEQFF.

The rearrangement uses TRBV6-8 and TRBJ1-2; D perhaps matches TRBD1 (5 bases). Germline V gene lookup returns CDR1 MNHGY and CDR2 SAAAGT. V lost 3 bases and J 4 bases, leaving 12 bases between the germline ends. This CDR3 is 14 amino acids long. The CDR3 nucleotides are TGTGCCAGCAGTTATGAGACAGCCCCCTATGGCTACACCTTC. This sequence encodes CASSYETAPYGYTF.

The V gene is TRBV27, the J gene TRBJ2-1; tentative D call: TRBD2 (6 bases). The V gene lost 6 bases and the J gene lost 6 bases, with 15 bases spanning the gap. The CDR3 is made up of 14 amino acids. The germline V gene encodes CDR1 MNHEY and CDR2 SMNVEV (reference sequence). CDR3 sequence reads: CASRLSGKANEQFF. The CDR3 DNA sequence: TGTGCCAGCAGACTTAGCGGTAAAGCCAATGAGCAGTTCTTC.

CDR3 nucleotides: TGTGCTAGTGGTAGCGCGCCGGGAGGGTCCTACAATGAGCAGTTCTTC. Translated, it gives CASGSAPGGSYNEQFF. This chain links TRBV12-5 with TRBJ2-1, with 8 positions matching TRBD2. The V gene's germline CDR1 is LGHNT and CDR2 FRNRAP. V was pared by 5 bases and J by 1 base, with 7 bases of the junction left unmatched. This CDR3 has 16 amino acids.

The V and J genes are TRBV11-2 and TRBJ2-1; possibly TRBD1 or TRBD2 for D (5 bases each). CDR1 and CDR2 (germline): SGHAT, FQNNGV. There are 16 residues in the CDR3. Trimming left V 3 bases short and J 9 bases short, with 21 bases between. The DNA of the CDR3 is TGTGCCAGCAGCTTCCCCCGAGGGGCGGAGGCTAGTGAGCAGTTCTTC. This codes for CASSFPRGAEASEQFF.